This T cell receptor (beta chain) comes out of a study of radiation and T cells in renal cell carcinoma. Generated by immunoSEQ multiplex PCR, the TCRdb table keeps only in-frame clones and is missing some. The sample has 130,000 to 150,000 clones; more than 70% are singletons. The time point: baseline pretreatment blood. Documented treatment: 15 Gy SBRT to primary tumor, nephrectomy 4 weeks later. Trimming shortened V by 3 bases and J by 1 base, and 24 bases separated the two germline ends. The CDR3 length is 19 residues. Per the germline V gene, CDR1 is SGHTA and CDR2 is FQGNSA. This specimen was blood, taken from a patient whose treatment included radiotherapy and nephrectomy. This chain joins TRBV7-2 and TRBJ2-5; a weak D match, TRBD1 (5 bases). The source is a woman aged 50 to 60 with renal cell carcinoma. In DNA, the CDR3 is TGTGCCAGCAGCTTTTTTGATGTGCAGTGGGGCGTGGGCCAAGAGACCCAGTACTTC. Its translation is CASSFFDVQWGVGQETQYF.